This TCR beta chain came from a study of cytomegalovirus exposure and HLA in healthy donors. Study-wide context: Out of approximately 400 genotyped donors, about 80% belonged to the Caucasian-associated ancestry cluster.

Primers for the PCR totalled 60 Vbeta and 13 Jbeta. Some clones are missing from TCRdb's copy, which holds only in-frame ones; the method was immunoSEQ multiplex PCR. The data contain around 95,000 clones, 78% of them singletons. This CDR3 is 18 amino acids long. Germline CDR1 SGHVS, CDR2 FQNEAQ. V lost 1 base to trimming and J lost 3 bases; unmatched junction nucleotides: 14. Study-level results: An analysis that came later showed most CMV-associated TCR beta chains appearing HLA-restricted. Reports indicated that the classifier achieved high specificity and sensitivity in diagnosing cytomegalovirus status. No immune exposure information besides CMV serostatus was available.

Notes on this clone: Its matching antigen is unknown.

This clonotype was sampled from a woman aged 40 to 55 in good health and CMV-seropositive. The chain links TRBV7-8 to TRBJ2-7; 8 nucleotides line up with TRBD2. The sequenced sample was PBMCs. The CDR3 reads CASSLVRSSGRAFYEQYF. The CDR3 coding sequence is TGTGCCAGCAGCTTAGTCCGGAGCTCCGGGAGGGCCTTCTACGAGCAGTACTTC. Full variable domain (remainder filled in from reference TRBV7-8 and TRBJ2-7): GAGVSQSPRYKVAKRGQDVALRCDPISGHVSLFWYQQALGQGPEFLTYFQNEAQLDKSGLPSDRFFAERPEGSVSTLKIQRTQQEDSAVYLCASSLVRSSGRAFYEQYFGPGTRLTVT.